The rows below give T cell receptor beta chains drawn from one sample of a study of human T cells and chemical hapten exposure. MiXCR, applied by TCRdb to the RACE reads, yields one record per CDR3 protein. The data hold 150,000 to 200,000 distinct CDR3 sequences, with roughly 15% observed a single time. Sequencing used whole blood, obtained in connection with sensitization to the hapten diphenylcyclopropenone (DPC). The source is a woman in her 30s with alopecia areata. Some clones in this sample may be carry-over from other donors' samples. CDR3s include the opening cysteine and the closing phenylalanine or tryptophan. D genes are given only for firm matches. Expanded clones get a size class; other rows say once, few or many, or leave the size out.

abundance: few
d_gene: -
j_gene: TRBJ2-7
v_gene: TRBV2
CDR3aa: CASGAHEQYF
CDR3nt: TGTGCCAGCGGGGCGCACGAGCAGTACTTC

abundance: few
d_gene: TRBD2
j_gene: TRBJ2-5
v_gene: TRBV20-1
CDR3aa: CSAGESTSGQETQYF
CDR3nt: TGCAGTGCCGGTGAATCGACTAGCGGCCAAGAGACCCAGTACTTC

abundance: few
d_gene: -
j_gene: TRBJ2-7
v_gene: TRBV6-5
CDR3aa: CASSPDRAPGYEQYF
CDR3nt: TGTGCCAGCAGTCCTGACAGAGCCCCCGGCTACGAGCAGTACTTC

abundance: many
d_gene: TRBD2
j_gene: TRBJ2-3
v_gene: TRBV11-2
CDR3aa: CASSLTSGGSADTQYF
CDR3nt: TGTGCCAGCAGCCTGACTAGCGGGGGGAGCGCAGATACGCAGTATTTT

abundance: -
d_gene: TRBD1
j_gene: TRBJ1-5
v_gene: TRBV6-5
CDR3aa: CASSQTGGSNQPQHF
CDR3nt: TGTGCCAGCAGCCAGACAGGGGGTAGCAATCAGCCCCAGCATTTT

abundance: many
d_gene: TRBD2
j_gene: TRBJ2-1
v_gene: TRBV5-4
CDR3aa: CASSPNRGVEFF
CDR3nt: TGTGCCAGCAGCCCGAATCGGGGGGTGGAGTTCTTC

abundance: -
d_gene: TRBD1
j_gene: TRBJ1-5
v_gene: TRBV30
CDR3aa: CAWSGQGHQPQHF
CDR3nt: TGTGCCTGGAGTGGACAGGGGCACCAGCCCCAGCATTTT

abundance: -
d_gene: -
j_gene: TRBJ2-3
v_gene: TRBV7-9
CDR3aa: CASSLFRGQLDTQYF
CDR3nt: TGTGCCAGCAGCCTCTTCCGGGGGCAACTGGATACGCAGTATTTT

abundance: few
d_gene: -
j_gene: TRBJ2-7
v_gene: TRBV19
CDR3aa: CASSMGPDYEQYF
CDR3nt: TGTGCCAGTAGTATGGGCCCGGACTACGAGCAGTACTTC

abundance: many
d_gene: -
j_gene: TRBJ1-4
v_gene: TRBV10-3
CDR3aa: CAISAQGTNEKLFF
CDR3nt: TGTGCCATCAGTGCCCAGGGAACTAATGAAAAACTGTTTTTT

abundance: few
d_gene: TRBD1
j_gene: TRBJ2-1
v_gene: TRBV5-4
CDR3aa: CASSFTTGGNEQFF
CDR3nt: TGTGCCAGCAGCTTTACGACAGGGGGCAATGAGCAGTTCTTC

abundance: few
d_gene: -
j_gene: TRBJ2-3
v_gene: TRBV20-1
CDR3aa: CSARGKDSTDTQYF
CDR3nt: TGCAGTGCTAGAGGGAAAGATAGCACAGATACGCAGTATTTT

abundance: few
d_gene: -
j_gene: TRBJ1-5
v_gene: TRBV30
CDR3aa: CAWSSPGGGQPQHF
CDR3nt: TGTGCCTGGAGTTCTCCCGGGGGTGGTCAGCCCCAGCATTTT

abundance: -
d_gene: -
j_gene: TRBJ1-1
v_gene: TRBV28
CDR3aa: CASSGRGLGDTEAFF
CDR3nt: TGTGCCAGCAGTGGGAGGGGTCTAGGCGACACTGAAGCTTTCTTT

abundance: -
d_gene: TRBD1
j_gene: TRBJ1-5
v_gene: TRBV7-2
CDR3aa: CASSSFGTGAGQPQHF
CDR3nt: TGTGCCAGCAGCTCGTTCGGGACAGGGGCGGGTCAGCCCCAGCATTTT

abundance: many
d_gene: -
j_gene: TRBJ2-7
v_gene: TRBV28
CDR3aa: CASSLPGWGAREQYF
CDR3nt: TGTGCCAGCAGTTTACCGGGATGGGGGGCGCGAGAGCAGTACTTC

abundance: few
d_gene: TRBD1
j_gene: TRBJ2-7
v_gene: TRBV18
CDR3aa: CASSPGDRTYEQYF
CDR3nt: TGTGCCAGCTCACCAGGGGACAGGACCTACGAGCAGTACTTC

abundance: few
d_gene: -
j_gene: TRBJ2-6
v_gene: TRBV18
CDR3aa: CASSDSLMPSGANVLTF
CDR3nt: TGTGCCAGCTCAGACAGCCTCATGCCCTCTGGGGCCAACGTCCTGACTTTC

abundance: -
d_gene: -
j_gene: TRBJ2-6
v_gene: TRBV6-2/TRBV6-3
CDR3aa: CAAGPGLSGANVLTF
CDR3nt: TGTGCCGCCGGTCCGGGACTCTCTGGGGCCAACGTCCTGACTTTC

abundance: many
d_gene: TRBD2
j_gene: TRBJ2-7
v_gene: TRBV5-1
CDR3aa: CASTASGGSSYEQYF
CDR3nt: TGCGCCAGCACGGCTAGCGGGGGGAGCTCCTACGAGCAGTACTTC

abundance: -
d_gene: -
j_gene: TRBJ1-4
v_gene: TRBV20-1
CDR3aa: CSASPTGLEKLFF
CDR3nt: TGCAGTGCTTCCCCGACGGGCCTGGAAAAACTGTTTTTT

abundance: few
d_gene: -
j_gene: TRBJ2-7
v_gene: TRBV29-1
CDR3aa: CSVEKPPLYEQYF
CDR3nt: TGCAGCGTTGAGAAACCCCCGCTCTACGAGCAGTACTTC

abundance: -
d_gene: -
j_gene: TRBJ1-1
v_gene: TRBV7-2
CDR3aa: CASSLGVDTEAFF
CDR3nt: TGTGCCAGCAGCTTGGGGGTAGATACTGAAGCTTTCTTT